This TCR beta chain was observed in a study of T cell changes during pregnancy in multiple sclerosis. The method was immunoSEQ multiplex PCR; TCRdb's version includes in-frame clones alone and lacks a portion of them. The sample yields 70,000 to 100,000 clones, 92% seen once. This CDR3 has 15 residues. CDR1 is MGHRA, CDR2 YSYEKL, per germline. V was cut by 4 bases and J by 5 bases, with 17 bases left in between. The sequence came from a female donor with multiple sclerosis, enrolled in a pregnancy study. This material consisted of peripheral blood, taken in the first trimester of pregnancy. V and J are TRBV4-1 and TRBJ2-5; D unresolved. The DNA of the CDR3 is TGCGCCAGCAGCCTTGGATGGGTGGAGAGCGAGACCCAGTACTTC. Encoded protein: CASSLGWVESETQYF.